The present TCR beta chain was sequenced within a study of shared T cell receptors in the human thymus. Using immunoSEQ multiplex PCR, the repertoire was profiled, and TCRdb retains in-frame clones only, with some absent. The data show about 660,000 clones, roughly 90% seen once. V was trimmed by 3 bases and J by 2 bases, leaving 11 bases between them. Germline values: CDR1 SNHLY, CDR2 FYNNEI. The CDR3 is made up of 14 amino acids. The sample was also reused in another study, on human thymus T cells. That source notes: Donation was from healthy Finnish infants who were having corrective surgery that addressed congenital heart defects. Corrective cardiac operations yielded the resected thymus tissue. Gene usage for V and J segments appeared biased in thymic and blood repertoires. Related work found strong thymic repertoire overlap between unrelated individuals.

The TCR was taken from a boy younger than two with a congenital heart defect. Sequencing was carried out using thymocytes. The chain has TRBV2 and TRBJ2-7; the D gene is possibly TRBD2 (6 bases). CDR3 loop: CASSDIAETYEQYF. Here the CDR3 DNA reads TGTGCCAGCAGTGATATAGCGGAGACCTACGAGCAGTACTTC.